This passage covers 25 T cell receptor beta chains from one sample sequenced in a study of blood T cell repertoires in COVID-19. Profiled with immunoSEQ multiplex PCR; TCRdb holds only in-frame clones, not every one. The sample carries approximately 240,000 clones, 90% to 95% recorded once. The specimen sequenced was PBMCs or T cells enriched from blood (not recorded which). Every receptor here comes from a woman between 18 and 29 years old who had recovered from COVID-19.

Written as DNA, the CDR3 is TGTGCCAGCAGTTCGGGGGACCGAAGTGGCTACACCTTC. It specifies CASSSGDRSGYTF. The chain couples TRBV27 to TRBJ1-2; a weak D match, TRBD1 (5 bases). Per the germline V gene, CDR1 is MNHEY and CDR2 is SMNVEV (reference sequence). Trimming shortened V by 4 bases and J by 7 bases, and 13 bases separated the two germline ends. The length of the CDR3 is 13 residues.

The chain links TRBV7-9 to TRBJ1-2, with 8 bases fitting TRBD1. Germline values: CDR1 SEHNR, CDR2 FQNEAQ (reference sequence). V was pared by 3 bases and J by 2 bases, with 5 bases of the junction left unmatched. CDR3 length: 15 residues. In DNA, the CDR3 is TGTGCCAGCAGCTTCCAGACAGGGGTGAACTATGGCTACACCTTC. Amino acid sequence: CASSFQTGVNYGYTF.

The CDR3 DNA sequence: TGTGCCAGCGAAGGCTTGGGCTCTGAAGCTTTCTTT. This gives the protein CASEGLGSEAFF. This sequence joins TRBV13 and TRBJ1-1; no clear D gene. Between the trimmed V and J ends, which lost 8 bases and 6 bases, there was a span of 13 bases. Germline V gives CDR1 PRHDT, CDR2 FYEKMQ (reference sequence). The CDR3 is made up of 12 amino acids.

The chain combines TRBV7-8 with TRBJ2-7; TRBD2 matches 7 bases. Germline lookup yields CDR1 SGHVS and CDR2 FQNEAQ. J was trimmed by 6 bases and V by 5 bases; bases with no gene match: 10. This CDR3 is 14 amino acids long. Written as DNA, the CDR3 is TGTGCCAGCAGCGGACGGACTAGTGGTGGCGAGCAGTACTTC. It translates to CASSGRTSGGEQYF.

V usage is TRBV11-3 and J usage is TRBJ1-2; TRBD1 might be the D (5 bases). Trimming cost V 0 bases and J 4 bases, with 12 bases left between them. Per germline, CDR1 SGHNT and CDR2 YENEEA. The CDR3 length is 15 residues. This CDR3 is CASSLDPAGSYGYTF. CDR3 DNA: TGTGCCAGCAGCTTAGATCCCGCAGGGTCCTATGGCTACACCTTC.

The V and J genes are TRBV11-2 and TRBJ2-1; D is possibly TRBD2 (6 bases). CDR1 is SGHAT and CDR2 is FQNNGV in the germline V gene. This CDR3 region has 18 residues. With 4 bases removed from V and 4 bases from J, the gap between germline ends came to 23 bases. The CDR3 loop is CASSSPRGKRALYNEQFF. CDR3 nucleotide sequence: TGTGCCAGCAGCTCCCCCCGGGGGAAGCGAGCCCTTTACAATGAGCAGTTCTTC.

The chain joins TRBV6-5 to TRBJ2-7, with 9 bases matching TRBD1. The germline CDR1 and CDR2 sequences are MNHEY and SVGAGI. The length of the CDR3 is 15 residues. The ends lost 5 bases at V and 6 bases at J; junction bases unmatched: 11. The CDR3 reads CASSLRRTGALEQYF. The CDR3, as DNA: TGTGCCAGCAGTCTACGGCGGACAGGGGCCCTCGAGCAGTACTTC.

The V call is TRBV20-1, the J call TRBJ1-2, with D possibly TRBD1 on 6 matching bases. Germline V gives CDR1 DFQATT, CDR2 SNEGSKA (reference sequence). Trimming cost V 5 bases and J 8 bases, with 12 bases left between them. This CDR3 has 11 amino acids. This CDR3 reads CSALKGEGYTF. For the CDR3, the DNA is TGCAGTGCTTTAAAGGGGGAAGGCTACACCTTC.

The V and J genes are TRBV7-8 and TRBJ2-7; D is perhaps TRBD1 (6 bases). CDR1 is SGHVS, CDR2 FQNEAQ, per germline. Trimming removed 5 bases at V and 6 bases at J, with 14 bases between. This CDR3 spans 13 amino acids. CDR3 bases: TGTGCCAGCAGCGCAACACAGGGCCGCGAGCAGTACTTC. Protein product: CASSATQGREQYF.

The CDR3 coding sequence is TGTGCCAGCAGTTACAGTATCTTTGGGGGCGGATACACCTTC. Its protein product is CASSYSIFGGGYTF. The chain couples TRBV6-5 to TRBJ1-2; D may be TRBD1 (6 bases). Germline V gene lookup returns CDR1 MNHEY and CDR2 SVGAGI. V gave up 2 bases and J gave up 11 bases, with 18 bases separating them. This CDR3 contains 14 residues.

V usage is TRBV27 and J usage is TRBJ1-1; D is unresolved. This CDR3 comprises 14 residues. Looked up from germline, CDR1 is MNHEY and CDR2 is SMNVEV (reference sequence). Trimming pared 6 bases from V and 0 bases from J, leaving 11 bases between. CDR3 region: CASSLRNMNTEAFF. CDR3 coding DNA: TGTGCCAGCAGCCTCAGGAACATGAACACTGAAGCTTTCTTT.

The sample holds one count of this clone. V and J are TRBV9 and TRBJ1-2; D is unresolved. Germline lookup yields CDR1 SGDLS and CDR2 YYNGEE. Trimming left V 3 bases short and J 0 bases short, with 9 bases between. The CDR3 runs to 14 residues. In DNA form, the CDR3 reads TGTGCCAGCAGCGGACAATTAGCTAACTATGGCTACACCTTC. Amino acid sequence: CASSGQLANYGYTF. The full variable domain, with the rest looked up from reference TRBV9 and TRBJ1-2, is DSGVTQTPKHLITATGQRVTLRCSPRSGDLSVYWYQQSLDQGLQFLIQYYNGEERAKGNILERFSAQQFPDLHSELNLSSLELGDSALYFCASSGQLANYGYTFGSGTRLTVV.

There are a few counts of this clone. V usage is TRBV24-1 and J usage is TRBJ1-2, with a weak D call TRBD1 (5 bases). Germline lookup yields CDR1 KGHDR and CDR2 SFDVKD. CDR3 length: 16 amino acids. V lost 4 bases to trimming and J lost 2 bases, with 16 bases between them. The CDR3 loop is CATSEGSTWGNYGYTF. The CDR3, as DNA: TGTGCCACCAGTGAGGGGTCAACTTGGGGCAACTATGGCTACACCTTC.

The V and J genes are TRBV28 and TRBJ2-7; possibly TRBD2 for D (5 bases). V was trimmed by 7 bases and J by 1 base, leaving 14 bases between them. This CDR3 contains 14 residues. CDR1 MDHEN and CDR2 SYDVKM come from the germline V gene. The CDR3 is CASTQDLTSYEQYF. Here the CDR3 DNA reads TGTGCCAGCACCCAGGACTTGACGTCCTACGAGCAGTACTTC.

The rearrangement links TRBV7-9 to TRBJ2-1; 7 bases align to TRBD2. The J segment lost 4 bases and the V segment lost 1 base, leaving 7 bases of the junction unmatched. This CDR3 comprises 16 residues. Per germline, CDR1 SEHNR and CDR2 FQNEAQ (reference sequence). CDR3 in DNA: TGTGCCAGCAGCTTAGGGTCTAGCGGAGTATACAATGAGCAGTTCTTC. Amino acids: CASSLGSSGVYNEQFF.

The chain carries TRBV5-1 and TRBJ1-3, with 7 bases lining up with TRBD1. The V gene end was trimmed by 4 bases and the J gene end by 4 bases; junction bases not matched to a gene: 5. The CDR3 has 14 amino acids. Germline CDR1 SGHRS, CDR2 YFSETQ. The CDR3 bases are TGCGCCAGCAGCCGGGACAGTGAAGGAAACACCATATATTTT. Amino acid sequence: CASSRDSEGNTIYF.

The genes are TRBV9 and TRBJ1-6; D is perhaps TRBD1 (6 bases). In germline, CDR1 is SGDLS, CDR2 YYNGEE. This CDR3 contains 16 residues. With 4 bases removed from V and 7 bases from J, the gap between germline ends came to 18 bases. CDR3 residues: CASSRRGEGSNSPLHF. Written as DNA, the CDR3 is TGTGCCAGCAGCCGTAGGGGGGAGGGCTCCAATTCACCCCTCCACTTT.

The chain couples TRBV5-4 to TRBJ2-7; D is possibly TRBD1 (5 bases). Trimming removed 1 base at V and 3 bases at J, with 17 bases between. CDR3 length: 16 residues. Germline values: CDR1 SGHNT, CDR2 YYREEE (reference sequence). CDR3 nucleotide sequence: TGTGCCAGCAGCTTGTCTACAGGCCAGGGTTACTACGAGCAGTACTTC. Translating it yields CASSLSTGQGYYEQYF. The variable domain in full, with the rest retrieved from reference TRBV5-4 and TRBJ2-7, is ETGVTQSPTHLIKTRGQQVTLRCSSQSGHNTVSWYQQALGQGPQFIFQYYREEENGRGNFPPRFSGLQFPNYSSELNVNALELDDSALYLCASSLSTGQGYYEQYFGPGTRLTVT.

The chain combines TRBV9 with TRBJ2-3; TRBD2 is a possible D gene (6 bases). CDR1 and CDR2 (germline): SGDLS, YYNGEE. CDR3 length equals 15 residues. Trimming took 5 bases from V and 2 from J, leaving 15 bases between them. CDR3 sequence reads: CASSSGVVLTDTQYF. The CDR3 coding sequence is TGTGCCAGCAGTTCGGGAGTTGTCCTCACAGATACGCAGTATTTT.

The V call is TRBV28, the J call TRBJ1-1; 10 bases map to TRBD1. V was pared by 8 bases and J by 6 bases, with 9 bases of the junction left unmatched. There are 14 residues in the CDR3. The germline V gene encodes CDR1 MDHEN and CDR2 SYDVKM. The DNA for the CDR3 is TGTGCCAGCGGATCACCGGGACAGGGGCCTGAAGCTTTCTTT. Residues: CASGSPGQGPEAFF. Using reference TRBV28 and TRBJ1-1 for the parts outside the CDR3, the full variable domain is DVKVTQSSRYLVKRTGEKVFLECVQDMDHENMFWYRQDPGLGLRLIYFSYDVKMKEKGDIPEGYSVSREKKERFSLILESASTNQTSMYLCASGSPGQGPEAFFGQGTRLTVV.

CDR3 loop: CASRSDYSNQPQHF. CDR3 DNA sequence: TGTGCCAGCAGATCTGACTATAGCAATCAGCCCCAGCATTTT. V is TRBV28 and J is TRBJ1-5, with D unclear. Germline-derived CDR1 and CDR2 are MDHEN and SYDVKM. V was clipped by 6 bases and J by 0 bases, with 9 bases between them. The CDR3 is 14 residues long.

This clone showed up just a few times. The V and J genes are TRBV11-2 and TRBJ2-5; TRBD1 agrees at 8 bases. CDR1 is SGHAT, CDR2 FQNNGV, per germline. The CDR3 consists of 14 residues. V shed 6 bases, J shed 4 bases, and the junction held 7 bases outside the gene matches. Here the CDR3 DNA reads TGTGCCAGCAGTTACGGACAGGGAAGAGAGACCCAGTACTTC. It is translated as CASSYGQGRETQYF.

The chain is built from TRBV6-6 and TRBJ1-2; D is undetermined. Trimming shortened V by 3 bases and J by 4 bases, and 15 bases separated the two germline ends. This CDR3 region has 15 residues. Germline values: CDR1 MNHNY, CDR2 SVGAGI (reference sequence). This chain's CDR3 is CASSYGPGALYGYTF. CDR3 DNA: TGTGCCAGCAGTTATGGGCCGGGAGCCCTCTATGGCTACACCTTC.

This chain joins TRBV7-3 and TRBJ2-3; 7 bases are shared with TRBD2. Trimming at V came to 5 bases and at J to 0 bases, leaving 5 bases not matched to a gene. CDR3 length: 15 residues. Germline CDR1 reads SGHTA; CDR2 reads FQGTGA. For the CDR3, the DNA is TGTGCCAGCAGCCAAACGGGGGGAAGCACAGATACGCAGTATTTT. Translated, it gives CASSQTGGSTDTQYF.

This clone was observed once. The CDR3 bases are TGTGCCAGCAGCTTGGCGAGTAGCGGAAGCACAGATACGCAGTATTTT. This sequence encodes CASSLASSGSTDTQYF. The V and J genes are TRBV5-4 and TRBJ2-3, with D possibly being TRBD2 (6 bases). CDR1 and CDR2 from the germline V gene are SGHNT and YYREEE (reference sequence). This CDR3 is built from 16 residues. V gave up 0 bases and J gave up 0 bases, with 11 bases separating them.